The 10 T cell receptor beta chains below were found in one sample sequenced in a study of shared clonotypes between healthy human individuals. Profiled with immunoSEQ multiplex PCR; TCRdb holds only in-frame clones, not every one. The sample lists 2 million to 2.5 million clones; 85% to 95% were seen once. The sequenced sample was naive CD4+ T cells from PBMCs. As for subset: CD45RA+ positively selected. The receptors were sampled from a young man in good health. Some clones in this sample may be carry-over from other donors' samples.

The V and J genes are TRBV15 and TRBJ2-7; maybe TRBD1 (5 bases). The CDR3 has 16 amino acids. V was cut by 4 bases and J by 5 bases, with 21 bases left in between. The germline V gene encodes CDR1 LNHNV and CDR2 YYDKDF (reference sequence). CDR3 DNA: TGTGCCACCAGCAAAGCACATGGGGCGCGGTATAACGAGCAGTACTTC. It codes for CATSKAHGARYNEQYF.

The chain links TRBV9 to TRBJ2-1, with D possibly being TRBD2 (5 bases). This CDR3 comprises 13 residues. Germline loops: CDR1 SGDLS, CDR2 YYNGEE. V gave up 3 bases and J gave up 8 bases, with 12 bases separating them. CDR3 loop: CASSEYGADEQFF. CDR3 DNA sequence: TGTGCCAGCAGCGAATACGGAGCGGATGAGCAGTTCTTC.

V gene TRBV27 combines with J gene TRBJ2-1; TRBD1 or TRBD2 may be the D gene (5 bases each). The CDR3 has 18 residues. The V end was cut by 5 bases, the J end by 3 bases, with 23 bases between. Germline values: CDR1 MNHEY, CDR2 SMNVEV (reference sequence). The CDR3 DNA sequence: TGTGCCAGCAGTCTTACACGGGACCGTCAAGGGGTCTACAATGAGCAGTTCTTC. Protein: CASSLTRDRQGVYNEQFF.

V gene TRBV6-5 combines with J gene TRBJ1-6; D is perhaps TRBD1 (5 bases). Trimming stripped 8 bases from V and 10 bases from J, with 21 bases between. Per the germline V gene, CDR1 is MNHEY and CDR2 is SVGAGI. The CDR3 has 15 amino acids. CDR3 sequence reads: CASELSGCLLSPLHF. The CDR3 coding sequence is TGTGCCAGCGAGTTATCAGGGTGCCTCCTCTCACCCCTCCACTTT.

The CDR3 reads CASSNPVSSGNTIYF. The CDR3 coding sequence is TGTGCCAGCAGCAACCCAGTGAGCTCTGGAAACACCATATATTTT. The V gene is TRBV4-2, the J gene TRBJ1-3; D is ambiguous. The CDR3 length is 15 residues. Germline-derived CDR1 and CDR2 are LGHNA and YNFKEQ. V dropped 5 bases and J dropped 0 bases, with 11 bases sitting between them.

The chain carries TRBV18 and TRBJ2-1; the D gene is possibly TRBD2 (5 bases). The CDR3 is 14 residues long. The V gene's germline CDR1 is KGHSH and CDR2 LQKENI. The V end was cut by 3 bases, the J end by 9 bases, with 15 bases between. In DNA form, the CDR3 reads TGTGCCAGCTCACCCCCCGGGAATACTGGTGAGCAGTTCTTC. Its protein product is CASSPPGNTGEQFF.

The chain combines TRBV6-4 with TRBJ2-1; 11 bases agree with TRBD2. The trim removed 3 bases at V and 7 bases at J, leaving 5 bases unmatched. The CDR3 consists of 15 residues. CDR1 MRHNA and CDR2 SNTAGT come from the germline V gene. The CDR3 is CASSETGTSGNEQFF. In DNA, the CDR3 is TGTGCCAGCAGTGAAACCGGGACTAGCGGAAATGAGCAGTTCTTC.

V is TRBV10-3 and J is TRBJ2-1; unclear D gene. Per the germline V gene, CDR1 is ENHRY and CDR2 is SYGVKD. V was pared by 2 bases and J by 4 bases, with 6 bases between. The CDR3 covers 13 residues. CDR3 sequence (DNA): TGTGCCATCAGTGAGCAAGAATACAATGAGCAGTTCTTC. Its translation: CAISEQEYNEQFF.

This rearrangement joins TRBV5-4 to TRBJ2-7; either TRBD1 or TRBD2 may fit D (5 bases each). Trimming left V 0 bases short and J 2 bases short, with 12 bases between. CDR1 SGHNT and CDR2 YYREEE come from the germline V gene (reference sequence). The CDR3 spans 15 residues. The CDR3 is CASSLGERGTYEQYF. The CDR3 nucleotides are TGTGCCAGCAGCTTGGGGGAGAGGGGAACCTACGAGCAGTACTTC.

The chain links TRBV18 to TRBJ2-7; D is ambiguous. From germline, CDR1 is KGHSH and CDR2 LQKENI. V was pared by 1 base and J by 6 bases, with 16 bases between. This CDR3 contains 15 residues. The CDR3 region is CASSPLNSGSGEQYF. CDR3 DNA sequence: TGTGCCAGCTCACCACTAAACTCAGGTTCAGGCGAGCAGTACTTC.